Presented here are 27 T cell receptor beta chains from one specimen sequenced in a study of CD8+CD57+ T cells in acquired aplastic anemia. Investigators profiled TCR beta VDJ and CDR3 from genomic DNA template. TCRdb re-called the reads with MiXCR, one entry per CDR3 protein. The sample holds about 160,000 distinct CDR3 sequences, about 50% seen once. Patients sequenced had flow cytometry evidence of CD8+CD57+ cell expansion. Sample: sorted CD4+, CD8+, or CD8+CD57+ T cells (not recorded which) from PBMCs. All receptors derive from a human donor with aplastic anemia.

Many counts were recorded for this clonotype. The J gene is TRBJ1-6, the V gene TRBV5-5; D uncertain. The CDR3 sequence is 14 residues long. Per germline, CDR1 SGHKS and CDR2 YYEKEE (reference sequence). Trimming removed 0 bases at V and 8 bases at J, with 9 bases between. The CDR3 loop is CASSLETGDSPLHF. The CDR3 region has the DNA TGTGCCAGCAGCTTGGAGACGGGTGATTCACCCCTCCACTTT. Variable domain in full (rest from reference TRBV5-5 and TRBJ1-6): DAGVTQSPTHLIKTRGQQVTLRCSPISGHKSVSWYQQVLGQGPQFIFQYYEKEERGRGNFPDRFSARQFPNYSSELNVNALLLGDSALYLCASSLETGDSPLHFGNGTRLTVT.

The genes are TRBV13 and TRBJ1-5; 9 nucleotides agree with TRBD1. With V trimmed by 3 bases and J by 2 bases, 11 bases remained unmatched. This CDR3 region has 18 residues. In germline, CDR1 is PRHDT, CDR2 FYEKMQ (reference sequence). In DNA form, the CDR3 reads TGTGCCAGCAGCTTCGGGACAGGGTTACAATTCGGCAATCAGCCCCAGCATTTT. It specifies CASSFGTGLQFGNQPQHF.

This rearrangement joins TRBV10-3 to TRBJ2-5; D might be TRBD1 (6 bases). The CDR3 contains 16 residues. Trimming pared 5 bases from V and 4 bases from J, leaving 20 bases between. Germline CDR1 ENHRY, CDR2 SYGVKD. The CDR3 DNA follows: TGTGCCATCAGTTCTCTTGGTGTGGGGGCATCAGAGACCCAGTACTTC. This translates into CAISSLGVGASETQYF.

The rearrangement joins TRBV24-1 to TRBJ2-1; D is undetermined. V gave up 1 base and J gave up 7 bases, with 1 base separating them. The CDR3 length is 11 residues. CDR1 and CDR2 (germline): KGHDR, SFDVKD. CDR3 sequence reads: CATSDFNEQFF. The CDR3 DNA is TGTGCCACCAGTGATTTTAATGAGCAGTTCTTC.

The chain employs TRBV2 and TRBJ2-5; either TRBD1 or TRBD2 may fit D (7 bases each). Trimming removed 6 bases at V and 4 bases at J, with 12 bases between. The CDR3 totals 13 residues. Germline values: CDR1 SNHLY, CDR2 FYNNEI. DNA of the CDR3: TGTGCCAGCAGGACAGGGAGGGTAGAGACCCAGTACTTC. This translates into CASRTGRVETQYF. The full variable domain, its missing parts supplied by reference TRBV2 and TRBJ2-5, is EPEVTQTPSHQVTQMGQEVILRCVPISNHLYFYWYRQILGQKVEFLVSFYNNEISEKSEIFDDQFSVERPDGSNFTLKIRSTKLEDSAMYFCASRTGRVETQYFGPGTRLLVL.

This clonotype was recorded many times. CDR3 sequence reads: CASSQLAGGTDTQYF. The CDR3 nucleotides read TGTGCCAGCAGCCAACTAGCGGGAGGAACAGATACGCAGTATTTT. This rearrangement joins TRBV14 to TRBJ2-3; 11 bases align to TRBD2. Germline lookup yields CDR1 SGHDN and CDR2 FVKESK. The V and J ends lost 2 bases and 3 bases, in that order; junction bases with no gene match: 1. This CDR3 spans 15 amino acids.

This clonotype came up many times. This chain connects TRBV7-9 to TRBJ2-7, with no clear D. The CDR3 is 13 residues long. Trimming shortened V by 1 base and J by 6 bases, and 10 bases separated the two germline ends. The V gene's germline CDR1 is SEHNR and CDR2 FQNEAQ (reference sequence). The chain's CDR3 is CASSLVGNGEQYF. As DNA, the CDR3 is TGTGCCAGCAGCTTAGTGGGGAACGGCGAGCAGTACTTC.

Only one count was recorded for this clonotype. This sequence joins TRBV19 and TRBJ2-5, with D perhaps matching TRBD1 (6 bases). The CDR3 is 15 residues long. Trimming stripped 3 bases from V and 5 bases from J, with 16 bases between. Per the germline V gene, CDR1 is LNHDA and CDR2 is SQIVND (reference sequence). CDR3 residues: CASSMPPGQGETQYF. CDR3 DNA sequence: TGTGCCAGTAGTATGCCGCCGGGGCAGGGGGAGACCCAGTACTTC.

The chain links TRBV7-9 to TRBJ2-7, with D uncertain. The V gene's germline CDR1 is SEHNR and CDR2 FQNEAQ (reference sequence). The CDR3 totals 14 residues. Between the trimmed V and J ends, which lost 2 bases and 4 bases, there was a span of 12 bases. The CDR3 DNA follows: TGTGCCAGCAGCTTACATAACGAGCCGTACGAGCAGTACTTC. Encoded protein: CASSLHNEPYEQYF.

The V gene is TRBV10-3, the J gene TRBJ2-5, with 10 bases that match TRBD2. After removal of 0 bases from V and 2 bases from J, the junction contained 6 bases not matched to a gene. Germline CDR1 ENHRY, CDR2 SYGVKD. The CDR3 spans 17 residues. CDR3 sequence reads: CAISESELAGLQETQYF. The CDR3 DNA reads as TGTGCCATCAGTGAGTCGGAACTAGCGGGACTTCAAGAGACCCAGTACTTC.

Ten or more counts support this clonotype. This chain uses TRBV11-2 with TRBJ2-7; 10 positions agree with TRBD1. The CDR3 totals 15 residues. The germline V gene has CDR1 SGHAT and CDR2 FQNNGV. J was trimmed by 5 bases and V by 5 bases; bases with no gene match: 9. The CDR3 DNA reads TGTGCCAGCAGCGTTCTGGGACAGGGGAGGGACGAGCAGTACTTC. Translating gives CASSVLGQGRDEQYF.

The chain carries TRBV24-1 and TRBJ2-1, with 7 positions matching TRBD1. J was trimmed by 6 bases and V by 9 bases; bases with no gene match: 13. The CDR3 consists of 15 residues. Germline assignment: CDR1 KGHDR and CDR2 SFDVKD. The CDR3 DNA follows: TGTGCCACCCTGACCGGGACAGCACCCTCCAATGAGCAGTTCTTC. Its translation is CATLTGTAPSNEQFF.

The rearrangement uses TRBV7-2 and TRBJ2-7; D is unclear. The CDR3 runs to 13 residues. Deletions cut 5 bases from V and 4 bases from J, with 12 bases between. Germline V gives CDR1 SGHTA, CDR2 FQGNSA. The CDR3 DNA reads as TGTGCCAGCAGCGAATCGGCTGTGTACGAGCAGTACTTC. It is translated as CASSESAVYEQYF.

The J gene is TRBJ2-7, the V gene TRBV5-6; 7 bases are a match to TRBD1. Germline lookup yields CDR1 SGHDT and CDR2 YYEEEE. This CDR3 contains 14 residues. The V and J ends lost 5 bases and 0 bases, in that order; junction bases with no gene match: 5. CDR3 nucleotide sequence: TGTGCCAGCAGAAACAGGGGCACCTCCTACGAGCAGTACTTC. It codes for CASRNRGTSYEQYF.

The V and J genes are TRBV29-1 and TRBJ2-5, with TRBD2 as a possible D gene (6 bases). The CDR3 spans 12 residues. CDR1 and CDR2 (germline): SQVTM, ANQGSEA. V was clipped by 7 bases and J by 4 bases, with 13 bases between them. The CDR3 sequence is CSGEDRRETQYF. For the CDR3, the DNA is TGCAGCGGGGAGGACCGGAGAGAGACCCAGTACTTC. Full variable domain (missing parts from reference TRBV29-1 and TRBJ2-5): SAVISQKPSRDICQRGTSLTIQCQVDSQVTMMFWYRQQPGQSLTLIATANQGSEATYESGFVIDKFPISRPNLTFSTLTVSNMSPEDSSIYLCSGEDRRETQYFGPGTRLLVL.

This clonotype appeared many times. This rearrangement joins TRBV12-3 or TRBV12-4 to TRBJ1-6, with D uncertain. V was clipped by 5 bases and J by 10 bases, with 18 bases between them. This CDR3 comprises 15 residues. The CDR3 bases are TGTGCCAGCAGTCCCACTCTTACGGGCGGCTCACCCCTCCACTTT. As protein: CASSPTLTGGSPLHF.

This clonotype was observed many times. The V and J genes are TRBV7-6 and TRBJ1-1; a possible D gene is TRBD1 (6 bases). Germline assignment: CDR1 SGHVS and CDR2 FNYEAQ. This CDR3 comprises 11 residues. V lost 8 bases and J 2 bases, leaving 6 bases between the germline ends. CDR3 nucleotides: TGTGCCAGCGGGACAAACACTGAAGCTTTCTTT. Translating gives CASGTNTEAFF.

This clonotype was counted a few times. J is TRBJ1-5 and V is TRBV20-1; 7 nucleotides line up with TRBD1. Germline CDR1 and CDR2: DFQATT and SNEGSKA (reference sequence). This CDR3 comprises 16 residues. J gave up 1 base and V 1 base, and 7 bases lay outside the gene matches. CDR3 in amino acids: CSARVRGRGSNQPQHF. In DNA form, the CDR3 reads TGCAGTGCTAGAGTAAGGGGGCGCGGGAGCAATCAGCCCCAGCATTTT.

Comments on this clonotype: With a much larger clone just one base away, this may be a read error. The DNA of the CDR3 is TGCAACGTCGGCGCTCTCCTACTAGCGGGAGAAGAGACCCAGTACTTC. This codes for CNVGALLLAGEETQYF. V usage is TRBV29-1 and J usage is TRBJ2-5; the match to TRBD2 covers 11 bases. Germline V gives CDR1 SQVTM, CDR2 ANQGSEA. The CDR3 sequence is 16 residues long.

J is TRBJ2-7 and V is TRBV20-1, with unresolved D. Trimming pared 0 bases from V and 6 bases from J, leaving 15 bases between. Per germline, CDR1 DFQATT and CDR2 SNEGSKA (reference sequence). CDR3 length equals 14 residues. The CDR3 DNA follows: TGCAGTGCTAGAGATCCAAAACTAAATGGCGAGCAGTACTTC. Its translation: CSARDPKLNGEQYF.

The chain links TRBV25-1 to TRBJ1-2, with D perhaps TRBD1 (5 bases). Trimming stripped 3 bases from V and 8 bases from J, with 13 bases between. CDR3 length: 13 residues. CDR1 and CDR2 (germline): MGHDK, SYGVNS. The CDR3 reads CASSEQGTGGYTF. CDR3 DNA sequence: TGTGCCAGCAGTGAGCAGGGCACGGGGGGCTACACCTTC.

This sequence joins TRBV2 and TRBJ2-5; a possible D gene is TRBD1 (6 bases). The CDR3 runs 14 residues. The germline V gene has CDR1 SNHLY and CDR2 FYNNEI. Trimming pared 5 bases from V and 0 bases from J, leaving 10 bases between. The CDR3 sequence: CASSKDRYQETQYF. Written as DNA, the CDR3 is TGTGCCAGCAGTAAGGACAGATACCAAGAGACCCAGTACTTC.

The chain links TRBV28 to TRBJ2-7, with a weak D call TRBD2 (6 bases). CDR1 and CDR2 (germline): MDHEN, SYDVKM. The CDR3 runs to 14 residues. V was pared by 6 bases and J by 1 base, with 13 bases between. The CDR3 is CASSPGLNSYEQYF. The CDR3 bases are TGTGCCAGCAGCCCGGGACTCAATTCCTACGAGCAGTACTTC.

Many counts were recorded for this clonotype. The chain carries TRBV11-3 and TRBJ2-7; D ambiguous. V gave up 3 bases and J gave up 1 base, with 10 bases separating them. Germline V gene lookup returns CDR1 SGHNT and CDR2 YENEEA. This CDR3 region has 14 residues. DNA of the CDR3: TGTGCCAGCAGCTTTGAAGGGCCTTCCTACGAGCAGTACTTC. The encoded protein is CASSFEGPSYEQYF.

A single count supports this clonotype. The chain is built from TRBV2 and TRBJ1-5; 8 nucleotides agree with TRBD1. CDR1 and CDR2 (germline): SNHLY, FYNNEI. CDR3 length equals 13 residues. The ends lost 7 bases at V and 9 bases at J; junction bases unmatched: 8. As DNA, the CDR3 is TGTGCCAGCAAGGGACAGGCGTCTATGCCCCAGCATTTT. As protein: CASKGQASMPQHF.

This clonotype was seen a single time. The chain joins TRBV7-6 to TRBJ1-2; D may be TRBD1 (6 bases). The V end lost 5 bases, the J end lost 4 bases, and 14 bases lay between the germline ends. The CDR3 is 14 residues long. The germline V gene encodes CDR1 SGHVS and CDR2 FNYEAQ. CDR3 sequence: CASSPQGISYGYTF. The CDR3 bases are TGTGCCAGCAGCCCGCAGGGGATTAGCTATGGCTACACCTTC.

V gene TRBV9 combines with J gene TRBJ2-1, with D tentatively TRBD2 (6 bases). The germline CDR1 and CDR2 sequences are SGDLS and YYNGEE. The CDR3 is 15 amino acids. Trimming pared 3 bases from V and 5 bases from J, leaving 15 bases between. CDR3 coding DNA: TGTGCCAGCAGCGAGGGAGGTTTCGCCCACAATGAGCAGTTCTTC. Translation gives CASSEGGFAHNEQFF.